Listed below are T cell receptor beta chains from one sample, sequenced in a study of T cell changes during pregnancy in multiple sclerosis. The protocol was immunoSEQ multiplex PCR, while the TCRdb copy is restricted to in-frame clones and leaves out a portion. The sample yields 84,000 or so clones, 94% seen once. Specimen: peripheral blood, collected in the third trimester of pregnancy. These receptors originate from a female donor with multiple sclerosis, enrolled in a pregnancy study. CDR3s include the opening cysteine and the closing phenylalanine or tryptophan. A D gene is named only where the DNA matches it firmly. Only some rows state a clone size, as once, few, many or a class for expanded clones.

CDR3 DNA,CDR3 protein,J gene,V gene,D gene,clone size
TGTGCCAGCAGCCAACTGGGGAGGGCGGGGGCCAACGTCCTGACTTTC,CASSQLGRAGANVLTF,TRBJ2-6,TRBV5-5,TRBD2,-
TGTGCCAGCAGCCACCCCCAACAGGGGGGGGCCTACAATGAGCAGTTCTTC,CASSHPQQGGAYNEQFF,TRBJ2-1,TRBV7-2,-,-
TGTGCCAGCAGCTTCACGTACAGCTCCTACGAGCAGTACTTC,CASSFTYSSYEQYF,TRBJ2-7,TRBV28,-,-
TGTGCCTGTTGGTTCCAAGGACTAGCGGATTACAATGAGCAGTTCTTC,CACWFQGLADYNEQFF,TRBJ2-1,TRBV30,TRBD2,-
TGCAGCGTCACCTCCGGGACAGGGGGTTCGTTTTGGCTCCAAGAGACCCAGTACTTC,CSVTSGTGGSFWLQETQYF,TRBJ2-5,TRBV29-1,TRBD1,-
TGTGCCAGCAGTTCCACTAGTGTTTACCAAGAGACCCAGTACTTC,CASSSTSVYQETQYF,TRBJ2-5,TRBV28,-,-
TGTGCCAGCAGCTTCGACCCCCGAGGGAGGGAGTCCTCCTACGAGCAGTACTTC,CASSFDPRGRESSYEQYF,TRBJ2-7,TRBV7-9,TRBD2,-
TGTGCCAGCAGCCCAGCGGGAGGGCCCACCGGGGAGCTGTTTTTT,CASSPAGGPTGELFF,TRBJ2-2,TRBV11-3,TRBD2,once
TGTGCCAGCTCACCAAGGCGGGATCGCACAGATACGCAGTATTTT,CASSPRRDRTDTQYF,TRBJ2-3,TRBV18,-,once
TGTGCCAGCAGTCCGCAAGCGGGAGGGTCCTACGAGCAGTACTTC,CASSPQAGGSYEQYF,TRBJ2-7,TRBV27,TRBD2,-
TGCAGCGTTGGCAACCCCGACAGGGGGCCAGATACGCAGTATTTT,CSVGNPDRGPDTQYF,TRBJ2-3,TRBV29-1,TRBD1,-
TGTGCCAGCAGTTACTTCGGACAGGGTAACACTGAAGCTTTCTTT,CASSYFGQGNTEAFF,TRBJ1-1,TRBV6-6,TRBD1,-
TGTGCCAGTACTCAATCAAACTTCTATGGCTACACCTTC,CASTQSNFYGYTF,TRBJ1-2,TRBV19,-,-
TGTGCCAGCAGCCAAGCCCCGGGACAGACCCCCTACGAGCAGTACTTC,CASSQAPGQTPYEQYF,TRBJ2-7,TRBV14,TRBD1,-